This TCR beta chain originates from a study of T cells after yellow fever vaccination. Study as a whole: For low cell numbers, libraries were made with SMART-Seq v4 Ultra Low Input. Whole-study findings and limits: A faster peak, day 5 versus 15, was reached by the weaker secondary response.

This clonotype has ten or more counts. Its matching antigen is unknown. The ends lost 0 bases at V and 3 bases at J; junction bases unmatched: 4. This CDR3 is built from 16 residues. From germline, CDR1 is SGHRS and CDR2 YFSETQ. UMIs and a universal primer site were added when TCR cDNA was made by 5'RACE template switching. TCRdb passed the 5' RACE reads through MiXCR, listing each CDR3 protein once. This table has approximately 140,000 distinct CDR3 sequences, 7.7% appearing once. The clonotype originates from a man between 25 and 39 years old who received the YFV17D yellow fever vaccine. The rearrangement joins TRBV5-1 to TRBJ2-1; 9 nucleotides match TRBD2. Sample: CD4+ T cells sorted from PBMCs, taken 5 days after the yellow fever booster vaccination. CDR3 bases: TGCGCCAGCAGCTTGGGTGATAGCGGGGGCTACAATGAGCAGTTCTTC. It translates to CASSLGDSGGYNEQFF.